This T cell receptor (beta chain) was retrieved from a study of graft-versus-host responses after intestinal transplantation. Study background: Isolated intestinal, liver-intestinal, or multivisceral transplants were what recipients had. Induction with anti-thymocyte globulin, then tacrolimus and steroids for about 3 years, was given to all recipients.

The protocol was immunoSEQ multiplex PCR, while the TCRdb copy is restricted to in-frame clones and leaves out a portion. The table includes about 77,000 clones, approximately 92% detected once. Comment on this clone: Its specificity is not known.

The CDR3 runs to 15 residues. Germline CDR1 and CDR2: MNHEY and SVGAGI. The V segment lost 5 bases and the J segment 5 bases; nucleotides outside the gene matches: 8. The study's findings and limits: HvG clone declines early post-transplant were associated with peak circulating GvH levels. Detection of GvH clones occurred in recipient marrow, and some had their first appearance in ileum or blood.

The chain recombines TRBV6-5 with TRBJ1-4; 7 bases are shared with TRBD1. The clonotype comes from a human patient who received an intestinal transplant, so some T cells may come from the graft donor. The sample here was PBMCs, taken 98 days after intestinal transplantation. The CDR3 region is CASSARDSLNEKLFF. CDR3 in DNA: TGTGCCAGCAGTGCCCGGGACAGCCTGAATGAAAAACTGTTTTTT.